These 19 T cell receptor beta chains were sequenced from one sample in a study of blood T cell repertoires in COVID-19. Using immunoSEQ multiplex PCR, the repertoire was profiled, and TCRdb retains in-frame clones only, with some absent. Altogether fewer than 200,000 clones are present, under 85% being singletons, with the ten largest covering more than 7.5%. Specimen: peripheral blood. These TCRs come from a woman in her 70s with COVID-19, enrolled during active disease.

J is TRBJ2-3 and V is TRBV27; TRBD2 matches at 11 bases. The germline CDR1 and CDR2 sequences are MNHEY and SMNVEV (reference sequence). V was pared by 4 bases and J by 4 bases, with 7 bases of the junction left unmatched. The CDR3 spans 16 residues. CDR3 residues: CASSSLLAGVSDTQYF. The CDR3 nucleotides read TGTGCCAGCAGTTCGTTACTAGCGGGAGTTTCAGATACGCAGTATTTT.

J is TRBJ2-3 and V is TRBV7-2; D unresolved. Between the trimmed V and J ends, which lost 2 bases and 0 bases, there was a span of 12 bases. Germline V gives CDR1 SGHTA, CDR2 FQGNSA. The CDR3 is made up of 16 amino acids. Here the CDR3 DNA reads TGTGCCAGCAGCTTAAGACTCGACGCTAGCACAGATACGCAGTATTTT. Translating it yields CASSLRLDASTDTQYF. Full variable domain (rest looked up from reference TRBV7-2 and TRBJ2-3): GAGVSQSPSNKVTEKGKDVELRCDPISGHTALYWYRQSLGQGLEFLIYFQGNSAPDKSGLPSDRFSAERTGGSVSTLTIQRTQQEDSAVYLCASSLRLDASTDTQYFGPGTRLTVL.

The rearrangement joins TRBV5-4 to TRBJ1-3; 7 bases align to TRBD1. Losses at the gene ends were 3 bases for V and 0 bases for J; bases not matched to a gene: 6. Germline-derived CDR1 and CDR2 are SGHNT and YYREEE (reference sequence). The length of the CDR3 is 16 residues. CDR3 sequence (DNA): TGTGCCAGCAGCTCTGTGGACAGGCGCTCTGGAAACACCATATATTTT. Translating it yields CASSSVDRRSGNTIYF. Full variable domain (rest looked up from reference TRBV5-4 and TRBJ1-3): ETGVTQSPTHLIKTRGQQVTLRCSSQSGHNTVSWYQQALGQGPQFIFQYYREEENGRGNFPPRFSGLQFPNYSSELNVNALELDDSALYLCASSSVDRRSGNTIYFGEGSWLTVV.

In this sample, this clone turned up a few times. The V call is TRBV5-1, the J call TRBJ2-7, with 7 bases that match TRBD1. The junction had 5 bases not matched to a gene; V was cut back by 8 bases and J by 3 bases. This CDR3 is 12 amino acids long. CDR1 is SGHRS and CDR2 is YFSETQ in the germline V gene. In DNA form, the CDR3 reads TGCGCCAGTAGTAGGGACAGCTACGAGCAGTACTTC. This sequence encodes CASSRDSYEQYF. Supplemented by reference TRBV5-1 and TRBJ2-7, the full variable domain reads KAGVTQTPRYLIKTRGQQVTLSCSPISGHRSVSWYQQTPGQGLQFLFEYFSETQRNKGNFPGRFSGRQFSNSRSEMNVSTLELGDSALYLCASSRDSYEQYFGPGTRLTVT.

The chain is built from TRBV10-3 and TRBJ2-5; 8 bases fit TRBD1. Germline V gives CDR1 ENHRY, CDR2 SYGVKD. Losses at the gene ends were 6 bases for V and 2 bases for J; bases not matched to a gene: 2. The CDR3 is made up of 13 amino acids. The CDR3 DNA is TGTGCCATCAGCCGGGACAGGCAAGAGACCCAGTACTTC. This sequence encodes CAISRDRQETQYF.

V is TRBV30 and J is TRBJ2-2; D is possibly TRBD2 (6 bases). The CDR3 sequence is 16 residues long. Per germline, CDR1 GTSNPN and CDR2 SVGIG (reference sequence). The V end lost 3 bases, the J end lost 0 bases, and 14 bases lay between the germline ends. CDR3 loop: CAWRKKGTPNTGELFF. CDR3 sequence (DNA): TGTGCCTGGAGAAAGAAGGGGACTCCGAACACCGGGGAGCTGTTTTTT.

The count of this clone is one. V is TRBV7-8 and J is TRBJ2-3; tentatively, D is TRBD1 (6 bases). CDR3 length: 16 amino acids. Trimming shortened V by 1 base and J by 2 bases, and 13 bases separated the two germline ends. Germline CDR1 and CDR2: SGHVS and FQNEAQ. CDR3 coding DNA: TGTGCCAGCAGCTTAGTTGGGGGCACTTTCACAGATACGCAGTATTTT. It specifies CASSLVGGTFTDTQYF.

The chain joins TRBV7-9 to TRBJ2-6; D is uncertain. The CDR3 is 14 amino acids. Germline CDR1 SEHNR, CDR2 FQNEAQ (reference sequence). V was trimmed by 7 bases and J by 3 bases, leaving 10 bases between them. The CDR3 region has the DNA TGTGCCAGCACCCTCGCAGGTGGGGCCAACGTCCTGACTTTC. Encoded protein: CASTLAGGANVLTF.

This rearrangement joins TRBV5-1 to TRBJ1-1; TRBD1 matches at 8 bases. The junction had 3 bases not matched to a gene; V was cut back by 1 base and J by 4 bases. The CDR3 is 14 residues long. CDR1 is SGHRS, CDR2 YFSETQ, per germline. The CDR3 loop is CASSLSTGVTEAFF. The DNA of the CDR3 is TGCGCCAGCAGCTTGTCGACAGGGGTCACTGAAGCTTTCTTT.

The gene calls are TRBV5-1 and TRBJ1-4; no clear D. V gave up 4 bases and J gave up 0 bases, with 4 bases separating them. This CDR3 has 13 amino acids. Germline CDR1 SGHRS, CDR2 YFSETQ. The CDR3 loop reads CASSRATNEKLFF. CDR3 bases: TGCGCCAGCAGCCGTGCAACTAATGAAAAACTGTTTTTT.

The gene calls are TRBV6-5 and TRBJ2-7; the D gene is possibly TRBD2 (5 bases). V lost 3 bases, J lost 3 bases, and 12 bases lay in between. The CDR3 spans 14 residues. Germline-derived CDR1 and CDR2 are MNHEY and SVGAGI. The DNA of the CDR3 is TGTGCCAGCAGTTATGATGCTAGCTTCTACGAGCAGTACTTC. It codes for CASSYDASFYEQYF.

This clone is a singleton in its sample. The chain has TRBV7-9 and TRBJ2-3, with D perhaps matching TRBD2 (5 bases). V dropped 5 bases and J dropped 4 bases, with 16 bases sitting between them. The CDR3 totals 15 residues. Germline V lookup: CDR1 SEHNR, CDR2 FQNEAQ (reference sequence). This CDR3 is CASSPGLGLADTQYF. The CDR3 DNA sequence: TGTGCCAGCAGCCCCGGACTCGGTCTGGCAGATACGCAGTATTTT.

J is TRBJ1-1 and V is TRBV19; TRBD1 matches at 8 bases. CDR3 length equals 13 residues. Germline lookup yields CDR1 LNHDA and CDR2 SQIVND (reference sequence). V lost 5 bases and J lost 5; bases outside the gene matches: 4. The CDR3 is CASSLDRETEAFF. CDR3 nucleotide sequence: TGTGCCAGTAGTCTGGACAGGGAAACTGAAGCTTTCTTT.

The chain combines TRBV5-1 with TRBJ2-1, with TRBD2 matching 12 bases. After removal of 4 bases from V and 6 bases from J, the junction contained 11 bases not matched to a gene. The CDR3 consists of 17 residues. Per the germline V gene, CDR1 is SGHRS and CDR2 is YFSETQ. The CDR3, as DNA: TGCGCCAGCAGCCCGCCTACGCCGGGACTAGCGGGCAATGAGCAGTTCTTC. Amino acid sequence: CASSPPTPGLAGNEQFF.

The chain carries TRBV19 and TRBJ2-3, with TRBD1 identical over 8 bases. Germline V gives CDR1 LNHDA, CDR2 SQIVND (reference sequence). The CDR3 loop spans 13 amino acids. V shed 6 bases and J 1 base; nucleotides not matched to a gene: 0. The CDR3 coding sequence is TGTGCCAGTAGGGACAGGGGCACAGATACGCAGTATTTT. Amino acid sequence: CASRDRGTDTQYF.

The table lists this clone with a count of one. CDR3 bases: TGTGCCAGCAGCTTAGTTGGGGCGGTTTACGAGCAGTACTTC. Translated: CASSLVGAVYEQYF. The chain carries TRBV7-9 and TRBJ2-7; weak D call: TRBD1 (5 bases). The V gene's germline CDR1 is SEHNR and CDR2 FQNEAQ (reference sequence). The CDR3 loop spans 14 amino acids. The V end lost 1 base, the J end lost 4 bases, and 11 bases lay between the germline ends.

This clone was counted a few times. The chain has TRBV5-1 and TRBJ1-6; 7 nucleotides match TRBD1. The CDR3 is 16 amino acids. Germline CDR1 and CDR2: SGHRS and YFSETQ. The junction had 11 bases not matched to a gene; V was cut back by 6 bases and J by 5 bases. The CDR3 bases are TGCGCCAGCACGGACAGACAGGGAGCCAATAATTCACCCCTCCACTTT. This gives the protein CASTDRQGANNSPLHF. The variable domain in full, with the rest retrieved from reference TRBV5-1 and TRBJ1-6, is KAGVTQTPRYLIKTRGQQVTLSCSPISGHRSVSWYQQTPGQGLQFLFEYFSETQRNKGNFPGRFSGRQFSNSRSEMNVSTLELGDSALYLCASTDRQGANNSPLHFGNGTRLTVT.

The chain recombines TRBV3-1 (or the pseudogene TRBV3-2) with TRBJ1-2, with TRBD1 matching over 9 bases. Germline V gene sequence: CDR1 LGHDT, CDR2 YNNKEL (reference sequence). V trimming: 0 bases; J trimming: 6 bases; junction bases outside the gene matches: 2. The CDR3 runs to 14 residues. Here the CDR3 DNA reads TGTGCCAGCAGCCAAGAATGGGACAGGGATGGCTACACCTTC. It is translated as CASSQEWDRDGYTF.

V is TRBV27 and J is TRBJ1-2, with 9 bases matching TRBD1. The CDR3 loop spans 16 amino acids. V gave up 7 bases and J gave up 1 base; unmatched junction bases: 10. Germline CDR1 reads MNHEY; CDR2 reads SMNVEV (reference sequence). The CDR3 DNA sequence: TGTGCCAGCACCCTCAAAGGGACAGGGCTTAACTATGGCTACACCTTC. Its translation: CASTLKGTGLNYGYTF.